One and the same sample provided the 23 T cell receptor beta chains below, sequenced in a study of cytomegalovirus exposure and HLA in healthy donors. 60 Vbeta and 13 Jbeta primers were used in PCR. The assay was immunoSEQ multiplex PCR, and TCRdb's table has in-frame clones only and misses some. The data contain a few hundred thousand clones, roughly 80% of them singletons. Sequenced sample: PBMCs. The source of these receptors is a young man in good health and CMV-seronegative.

As to this clone: The junction shows a germline mismatch at one end, possibly a read error. This chain joins TRBV7-9 and TRBJ2-3; no firm D call. The CDR3 covers 11 residues. The V gene's germline CDR1 is SEHNR and CDR2 FQNEAQ (reference sequence). The CDR3 nucleotides read TGTGCCAGCACCACTAATCGGCCACCGCATTTT. It specifies CASTTNRPPHF.

In this sample, this clone turned up a few times. The rearrangement links TRBV2 to TRBJ2-3; no firm D call. V lost 5 bases to trimming and J lost 6 bases, with 9 bases between them. This CDR3 spans 12 amino acids. From germline, CDR1 is SNHLY and CDR2 FYNNEI. The CDR3 spells CASSRLSDTQYF. The CDR3 coding sequence is TGTGCCAGCAGTCGACTCAGCGATACGCAGTATTTT.

V gene TRBV29-1 combines with J gene TRBJ2-2; 9 nucleotides match TRBD1. The V segment lost 5 bases and the J segment 4 bases; nucleotides outside the gene matches: 5. Looked up from germline, CDR1 is SQVTM and CDR2 is ANQGSEA. This CDR3 spans 14 amino acids. CDR3 sequence reads: CSVLDRGVTGELFF. CDR3 nucleotides: TGCAGCGTTCTGGACAGGGGAGTCACCGGGGAGCTGTTTTTT.

This clone turned up a few times. This chain links TRBV25-1 with TRBJ2-6, with D unclear. Germline lookup yields CDR1 MGHDK and CDR2 SYGVNS. V was trimmed by 5 bases and J by 1 base, leaving 6 bases between them. This CDR3 has 14 residues. CDR3 sequence (DNA): TGTGCCAGCAGTAAACAGTCTGGGGCCAACGTCCTGACTTTC. Amino acid sequence: CASSKQSGANVLTF.

The genes are TRBV5-1 and TRBJ2-7, with a possible D match to TRBD1 (6 bases). The CDR3 loop spans 12 amino acids. Germline assignment: CDR1 SGHRS and CDR2 YFSETQ. V lost 7 bases and J lost 3, with 11 bases in between. CDR3 amino acids: CASSDSFYEQYF. The CDR3 DNA reads TGCGCCAGCTCGGACAGCTTCTACGAGCAGTACTTC.

This chain links TRBV27 with TRBJ1-2, with 9 bases fitting TRBD1. Trimming removed 8 bases from V and 4 bases from J; junction bases left unmatched: 11. The CDR3 sequence is 15 residues long. Germline V CDR1 and CDR2: MNHEY, SMNVEV (reference sequence). The CDR3 sequence: CASGYTGGMGYGYTF. CDR3 sequence (DNA): TGTGCCAGCGGATACACAGGGGGCATGGGCTATGGCTACACCTTC.

The rearrangement uses TRBV5-1 and TRBJ2-2, with TRBD2 as a possible D gene (7 bases). With 4 bases removed from V and 6 bases from J, the gap between germline ends came to 16 bases. The CDR3 totals 15 residues. Germline V CDR1 and CDR2: SGHRS, YFSETQ. DNA of the CDR3: TGCGCCAGCAGCCCAGTAACAGGGAGGGCCGGGGAGCTGTTTTTT. It encodes CASSPVTGRAGELFF.

A few counts support this clone. The gene calls are TRBV5-6 and TRBJ1-1; weak D call: TRBD1 (5 bases). V lost 0 bases and J 2 bases, leaving 17 bases between the germline ends. From germline, CDR1 is SGHDT and CDR2 YYEEEE. The CDR3 is made up of 17 amino acids. The CDR3 nucleotides are TGTGCCAGCAGCTTGGTCCGGCGGGGCAGCCAAAACACTGAAGCTTTCTTT. Translated: CASSLVRRGSQNTEAFF.

The chain couples TRBV5-4 to TRBJ2-1; 11 bases are shared with TRBD1. CDR1 and CDR2 (germline): SGHNT, YYREEE (reference sequence). J lost 9 bases, V lost 5 bases, and 7 bases had no gene match. This CDR3 is built from 14 residues. The CDR3 protein is CASRTGTGGGEQFF. The DNA for the CDR3 is TGTGCCAGCAGAACCGGGACAGGGGGGGGTGAGCAGTTCTTC.

The chain has TRBV5-5 and TRBJ1-6, with a possible D match to TRBD1 (6 bases). The CDR3 runs 17 residues. Per germline, CDR1 SGHKS and CDR2 YYEKEE (reference sequence). The V and J ends lost 3 bases and 2 bases respectively, with 15 bases between them. In nucleotides, the CDR3 is TGTGCCAGCAGCTCGGTCAACGGGGACACCTATAATTCACCCCTCCACTTT. Residues: CASSSVNGDTYNSPLHF.

This clone was seen a handful of times. This sequence joins TRBV21-1 and TRBJ1-5; TRBD1 is the table's D call, not checked against the DNA. TRBV21-1 has pseudogene status. The CDR3 covers 15 residues. Here the CDR3 DNA reads TGTGCCAGCCGGCTGCCACAGGGGCACAATCAGCCCCAGCATTTT. This sequence encodes CASRLPQGHNQPQHF.

This chain connects TRBV7-2 to TRBJ1-5; 7 nucleotides align to TRBD1. The CDR3 consists of 16 residues. The germline CDR1 and CDR2 sequences are SGHTA and FQGNSA. J gave up 0 bases and V 4 bases, and 6 bases lay outside the gene matches. CDR3 DNA: TGTGCCAGCAGCTCGTCAGGGGGAGGTAGCAATCAGCCCCAGCATTTT. Amino acids: CASSSSGGGSNQPQHF.

The chain carries TRBV19 and TRBJ1-2, with D tentatively TRBD1 (5 bases). V gave up 11 bases and J gave up 0 bases, with 10 bases separating them. The CDR3 covers 12 residues. Looked up from germline, CDR1 is LNHDA and CDR2 is SQIVND (reference sequence). CDR3 residues: CASGGSNYGYTF. In nucleotides, the CDR3 is TGTGCCTCCGGGGGTTCTAACTATGGCTACACCTTC.

This CDR3 is CASSELAGALNQPQHF. The CDR3 DNA reads as TGTGCCAGCAGTGAGCTAGCAGGAGCTCTCAATCAGCCCCAGCATTTT. The rearrangement uses TRBV27 and TRBJ1-5; D gene unclear. V was clipped by 5 bases and J by 3 bases, with 17 bases between them. Germline V lookup: CDR1 MNHEY, CDR2 SMNVEV (reference sequence). The CDR3 consists of 16 residues.

The chain employs TRBV5-1 and TRBJ1-2; tentative D call: TRBD1 (5 bases). The V gene's germline CDR1 is SGHRS and CDR2 YFSETQ. This CDR3 comprises 15 residues. The germline V and J ends were trimmed by 3 bases and 6 bases, with 18 bases remaining between them. The CDR3 region has the DNA TGCGCCAGCAGCTCCAACGGCCAAGGGGCGCATGGCTACACCTTC. This codes for CASSSNGQGAHGYTF.

A note on this clone: The sample holds other DNA sequences that translate to the same CDR3. The rearrangement links TRBV28 to TRBJ1-3; D gene unclear. Per germline, CDR1 MDHEN and CDR2 SYDVKM. V gave up 8 bases and J gave up 1 base, with 9 bases separating them. CDR3 length: 13 residues. The CDR3 sequence is CASSVLSGNTIYF. The CDR3 coding sequence is TGTGCCAGCTCCGTTCTTTCTGGAAACACCATATATTTT.

V and J are TRBV11-2 and TRBJ2-6; unclear D gene. V was pared by 5 bases and J by 0 bases, with 5 bases between. The CDR3 covers 14 residues. CDR1 is SGHAT, CDR2 FQNNGV, per germline. The CDR3 region is CASSINSGANVLTF. The CDR3 coding sequence is TGTGCCAGCAGCATAAACTCTGGGGCCAACGTCCTGACTTTC. The full variable domain, rest sourced from reference TRBV11-2 and TRBJ2-6, is EAGVAQSPRYKIIEKRQSVAFWCNPISGHATLYWYQQILGQGPKLLIQFQNNGVVDDSQLPKDRFSAERLKGVDSTLKIQPAKLEDSAVYLCASSINSGANVLTFGAGSRLTVL.

The rearrangement uses TRBV6-1 and TRBJ1-5; 10 bases are shared with TRBD1. The V segment lost 6 bases and the J segment 5 bases; nucleotides outside the gene matches: 7. CDR1 and CDR2 from the germline V gene are MNHNS and SASEGT. This CDR3 contains 15 residues. CDR3 DNA sequence: TGTGCCAGCAGCGTTACCGGGACAGGGGATCAGCCCCAGCATTTT. Protein product: CASSVTGTGDQPQHF.

J is TRBJ1-2 and V is TRBV21-1; the table assigns TRBD1, which was not confirmed against the DNA. TRBV21-1 is flagged as a pseudogene. The CDR3 contains 15 residues. CDR3 nucleotides: TGTGCCAGCAGCAAAGGTCCCAGGGACAGGTACGGCTACACCTTC. Protein sequence: CASSKGPRDRYGYTF.

The chain recombines TRBV11-2 with TRBJ2-7; a possible D gene is TRBD2 (5 bases). Germline-derived CDR1 and CDR2 are SGHAT and FQNNGV. V dropped 1 base and J dropped 3 bases, with 19 bases sitting between them. The CDR3 consists of 17 residues. The DNA for the CDR3 is TGTGCCAGCAGCTTAGCCCCCCCCCGGGGAAAACACTACGAGCAGTACTTC. Translated: CASSLAPPRGKHYEQYF.

The V and J genes are TRBV7-9 and TRBJ2-1, with 10 bases lining up with TRBD2. J lost 2 bases, V lost 5 bases, and 3 bases had no gene match. Germline CDR1 is SEHNR and CDR2 is FQNEAQ (reference sequence). The CDR3 has 15 residues. The CDR3, as DNA: TGTGCCAGCAGCAACAGCGGGGGGGCCTACAATGAGCAGTTCTTC. Its protein product is CASSNSGGAYNEQFF. The full variable domain, completed using reference TRBV7-9 and TRBJ2-1, is DTGVSQNPRHKITKRGQNVTFRCDPISEHNRLYWYRQTLGQGPEFLTYFQNEAQLEKSRLLSDRFSAERPKGSFSTLEIQRTEQGDSAMYLCASSNSGGAYNEQFFGPGTRLTVL.

This chain joins TRBV6-5 and TRBJ1-1; D not certain. This CDR3 is built from 16 residues. V gave up 4 bases and J gave up 3 bases, with 18 bases separating them. From germline, CDR1 is MNHEY and CDR2 SVGAGI. CDR3 coding DNA: TGTGCCAGCAGTTTGGGAGGACGTCGTGCTTACACTGAAGCTTTCTTT. Translated, it gives CASSLGGRRAYTEAFF.

The chain's CDR3 is CASSFPRGAEYGYTF. The CDR3 region has the DNA TGTGCCAGCAGCTTCCCCCGGGGGGCTGAGTATGGCTACACCTTC. The chain is built from TRBV7-9 and TRBJ1-2; a weak D match, TRBD1 (6 bases). This CDR3 is 15 amino acids long. Germline lookup yields CDR1 SEHNR and CDR2 FQNEAQ (reference sequence). V was shortened by 3 bases and J by 5 bases, with 16 bases between the two germline ends.